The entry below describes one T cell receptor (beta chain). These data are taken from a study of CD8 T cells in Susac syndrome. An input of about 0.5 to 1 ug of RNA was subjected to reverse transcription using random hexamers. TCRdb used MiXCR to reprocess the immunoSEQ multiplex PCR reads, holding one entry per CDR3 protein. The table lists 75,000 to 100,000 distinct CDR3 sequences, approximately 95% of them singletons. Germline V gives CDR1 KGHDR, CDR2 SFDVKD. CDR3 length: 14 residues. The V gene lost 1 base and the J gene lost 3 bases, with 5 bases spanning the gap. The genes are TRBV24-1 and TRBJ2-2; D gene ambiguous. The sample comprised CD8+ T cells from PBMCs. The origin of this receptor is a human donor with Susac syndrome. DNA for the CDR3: TGTGCCACCAGTGATTTTCCGGACACCGGGGAGCTGTTTTTT. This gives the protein CATSDFPDTGELFF.